What follows are 16 T cell receptor beta chains derived from one specimen sequenced in a study of control samples from healthy donors and cancer patients. The protocol was immunoSEQ multiplex PCR, while the TCRdb copy is restricted to in-frame clones and leaves out a portion. The data contain roughly 70,000 clones, 94% of them singletons. Sequences were obtained from blood. Receptor source: a woman aged 30 to 39 in good health.

The chain carries TRBV14 and TRBJ1-6, with D possibly being TRBD1 (6 bases). The germline gives CDR1 SGHDN, CDR2 FVKESK. The germline V and J ends were trimmed by 4 bases and 10 bases, with 14 bases remaining between them. CDR3 length: 14 amino acids. In DNA, the CDR3 is TGTGCCAGCAGCCCAAAACAGGGTTACTCACCCCTCCACTTT. It encodes CASSPKQGYSPLHF.

CDR3 nucleotides: TGCGCCAGCAGCGTGAACGGACAGGGGGCAGGGGAGACCCAGTACTTC. Amino acids: CASSVNGQGAGETQYF. The genes are TRBV4-1 and TRBJ2-5, with TRBD1 matching over 11 bases. Trimming removed 5 bases from V and 5 bases from J; junction bases left unmatched: 10. Germline CDR1 reads MGHRA; CDR2 reads YSYEKL. This CDR3 comprises 16 residues.

The V and J genes are TRBV13 and TRBJ1-1; no definite D call. CDR3 size: 13 residues. Looked up from germline, CDR1 is PRHDT and CDR2 is FYEKMQ (reference sequence). The ends were cut back, 2 bases at V and 0 bases at J, with 4 bases in the middle. The CDR3 spells CASSLKVNTEAFF. As DNA, the CDR3 is TGTGCCAGCAGCTTAAAAGTGAACACTGAAGCTTTCTTT.

This clone was recorded once. The rearrangement links TRBV11-1 to TRBJ2-4; 10 positions agree with TRBD1. CDR3 length: 16 amino acids. Germline V gene sequence: CDR1 SGHAT, CDR2 FQDESV (reference sequence). V shed 5 bases and J 1 base; nucleotides not matched to a gene: 5. The CDR3 nucleotides read TGTGCCAGCAGCCCGGGACAGGGGATCGCCAAAAACATTCAGTACTTC. It translates to CASSPGQGIAKNIQYF. Using reference TRBV11-1 and TRBJ2-4 for the parts outside the CDR3, the full variable domain is EAEVAQSPRYKITEKSQAVAFWCDPISGHATLYWYRQILGQGPELLVQFQDESVVDDSQLPKDRFSAERLKGVDSTLKIQPAELGDSAMYLCASSPGQGIAKNIQYFGAGTRLSVL.

This chain uses TRBV7-8 with TRBJ1-1; tentative D call: TRBD1 (5 bases). The CDR3 is 14 residues long. Trimming removed 3 bases at V and 4 bases at J, with 12 bases between. Germline values: CDR1 SGHVS, CDR2 FQNEAQ. CDR3 DNA sequence: TGTGCCAGCAGCTTGGGACGGGTGGCCACTGAAGCTTTCTTT. Translation: CASSLGRVATEAFF.

This sequence joins TRBV29-1 and TRBJ2-3; 8 positions agree with TRBD1. The V segment lost 7 bases and the J segment 4 bases; nucleotides outside the gene matches: 7. The germline V gene has CDR1 SQVTM and CDR2 ANQGSEA. This CDR3 comprises 13 residues. CDR3 DNA sequence: TGCAGCGCCCGGACAGGGAGACCAGATACGCAGTATTTT. It specifies CSARTGRPDTQYF.

The chain couples TRBV5-1 to TRBJ1-2; D is uncertain. The CDR3 has 15 residues. With 2 bases removed from V and 0 bases from J, the gap between germline ends came to 11 bases. Per the germline V gene, CDR1 is SGHRS and CDR2 is YFSETQ. DNA of the CDR3: TGCGCCAGCAGCTTCGGGCAGGCTCCTAACTATGGCTACACCTTC. Its translation is CASSFGQAPNYGYTF.

This chain joins TRBV11-2 and TRBJ2-5; possibly TRBD2 for D (5 bases). The V gene lost 0 bases and the J gene lost 5 bases, with 10 bases spanning the gap. Germline CDR1 SGHAT, CDR2 FQNNGV. This CDR3 comprises 14 residues. CDR3 sequence (DNA): TGTGCCAGCAGCTTAGAGGCGGGTGGGGAGACCCAGTACTTC. Translated: CASSLEAGGETQYF.

The chain combines TRBV7-2 with TRBJ1-6; D is perhaps TRBD1 (6 bases). With 2 bases removed from V and 10 bases from J, the gap between germline ends came to 12 bases. The CDR3 is 14 residues long. CDR1 SGHTA and CDR2 FQGNSA come from the germline V gene. The CDR3 reads CASSLTLGGSPLHF. CDR3 nucleotides: TGTGCCAGCAGCTTAACTTTAGGGGGATCACCCCTCCACTTT.

The V call is TRBV27, the J call TRBJ1-5; D might be TRBD1 (5 bases). The CDR3 has 16 amino acids. Germline V gives CDR1 MNHEY, CDR2 SMNVEV (reference sequence). CDR3 region: CVHWGYGAGSNQPQHF. In DNA form, the CDR3 reads TGTGTACACTGGGGGTACGGGGCGGGGAGCAATCAGCCCCAGCATTTT.

This clone has a handful of counts. V and J are TRBV7-9 and TRBJ2-3; D is tentatively TRBD1 or TRBD2 (5 bases each). Germline loops: CDR1 SEHNR, CDR2 FQNEAQ (reference sequence). The CDR3 has 18 residues. V dropped 5 bases and J dropped 0 bases, with 21 bases sitting between them. The CDR3 nucleotides read TGTGCCAGCAGCCTAGGGCGGGCAGGGCCATCTAGCACAGATACGCAGTATTTT. Protein sequence: CASSLGRAGPSSTDTQYF.

The rearrangement uses TRBV6-6 and TRBJ2-7; TRBD1 aligns across 9 bases. J gave up 2 bases and V 2 bases, and 4 bases lay outside the gene matches. CDR3 length equals 15 residues. The germline gives CDR1 MNHNY, CDR2 SVGAGI (reference sequence). CDR3 protein: CASSYPQGATYEQYF. CDR3 DNA sequence: TGTGCCAGCAGTTACCCACAGGGGGCGACCTACGAGCAGTACTTC.

The CDR3 is CASSFGLAGGADTQYF. The CDR3, as DNA: TGTGCCAGCAGCTTTGGACTAGCGGGGGGGGCAGATACGCAGTATTTT. The chain uses TRBV5-4 and TRBJ2-3, with 15 bases matching TRBD2. The junction had 2 bases not matched to a gene; V was cut back by 2 bases and J by 4 bases. Germline loops: CDR1 SGHNT, CDR2 YYREEE (reference sequence). There are 16 residues in the CDR3.

V is TRBV25-1 and J is TRBJ2-7; the match to TRBD2 covers 11 bases. With V trimmed by 4 bases and J by 1 base, 3 bases remained unmatched. The CDR3 is made up of 15 amino acids. Germline CDR1 MGHDK, CDR2 SYGVNS. The CDR3 DNA is TGTGCCAGCAGTGCTGGACTAGCGGGTTCCTACGAGCAGTACGTC. It translates to CASSAGLAGSYEQYV.

In DNA form, the CDR3 reads TGTGCCAGCAGCACCGGGACAGGGAGGACCGGGGAGCTGTTTTTT. Translating gives CASSTGTGRTGELFF. This rearrangement joins TRBV7-9 to TRBJ2-2; TRBD1 matches 9 bases. Trimming at V came to 5 bases and at J to 5 bases, leaving 6 bases not matched to a gene. Per the germline V gene, CDR1 is SEHNR and CDR2 is FQNEAQ (reference sequence). The CDR3 length is 15 residues.

The rearrangement links TRBV27 to TRBJ1-5; no firm D call. The CDR3 loop spans 12 amino acids. Trimming cost V 6 bases and J 5 bases, with 8 bases left between them. The V gene's germline CDR1 is MNHEY and CDR2 SMNVEV (reference sequence). The CDR3 nucleotides read TGTGCCAGCAGCACTCAGGATCAGCCCCAGCATTTT. Its protein is CASSTQDQPQHF.